The rows below give T cell receptor beta chains drawn from one sample of a study of cytomegalovirus exposure and HLA in healthy donors. Sequencing used immunoSEQ multiplex PCR; TCRdb keeps in-frame clones, though not all of them. The sample includes under 250,000 clones, less than 90% of them seen just once. Sequencing was done on a sample of PBMCs. The receptors shown here come from a woman between 18 and 29 years old in good health and CMV-seronegative. CDR3s include the opening cysteine and the closing phenylalanine or tryptophan. The D gene is left open where the match is weak. A clone size is listed for some rows: how often the clone was seen (once, few, many), or a class if it is expanded.

clone_size,j_call,d_call,v_call,cdr3_aa,cdr3_nt
many,TRBJ2-2,.,TRBV10-3,CAIRTGKLTGELFF,TGTGCCATCAGAACGGGGAAGCTTACCGGGGAGCTGTTTTTT
.,TRBJ1-4,.,TRBV6-5,CASSSILTTFEKLFF,TGTGCCAGCAGTTCCATCCTAACGACATTCGAAAAACTGTTTTTT
.,TRBJ2-1,.,TRBV4-1,CASSQDLGGGREQFF,TGCGCCAGCAGCCAAGACTTGGGCGGGGGCCGTGAGCAGTTCTTC
.,TRBJ2-7,.,TRBV5-1,CASGRDYEQYF,TGCGCCAGCGGTCGGGATTACGAGCAGTACTTC
.,TRBJ2-5,TRBD1,TRBV5-4,CASSLEDREETQYF,TGTGCCAGCAGCTTGGAGGACAGGGAGGAGACCCAGTACTTC
once,TRBJ1-2,.,TRBV15,CATSLFVGTNYGYTF,TGTGCCACCAGCTTATTCGTAGGGACAAACTATGGCTACACCTTC
.,TRBJ1-6,.,TRBV2,CASSDRENSPLHF,TGTGCCAGCAGTGACAGGGAAAATTCACCCCTCCACTTT
.,TRBJ2-7,.,TRBV5-1,CASSLATTTFSYEQYF,TGCGCCAGCAGCTTGGCCACGACTACCTTCTCCTACGAGCAGTACTTC
.,TRBJ1-2,.,TRBV6-1,CASTPQSGPLGYTF,TGTGCCAGCACCCCCCAATCAGGGCCCCTGGGCTACACCTTC
.,TRBJ1-4,.,TRBV6-5,CASSYSGRVNEKLFF,TGTGCCAGCAGTTACTCGGGGCGGGTTAATGAAAAACTGTTTTTT
.,TRBJ2-1,.,TRBV7-3,CASSLNRPHHNEQFF,TGTGCCAGCAGCTTAAACCGACCTCACCACAATGAGCAGTTCTTC
.,TRBJ1-2,.,TRBV11-2,CASSLEVGSGYTF,TGTGCCAGCAGCTTAGAGGTGGGATCCGGCTACACCTTC
.,TRBJ2-2,.,TRBV27,CASSLWTDGPGLPNTGELFF,TGTGCCAGCAGTTTATGGACAGATGGGCCGGGACTACCGAACACCGGGGAGCTGTTTTTT
.,TRBJ1-2,TRBD1,TRBV7-8,CASSLQGEPNYGYTF,TGTGCCAGCAGCCTACAGGGGGAGCCTAACTATGGCTACACCTTC
.,TRBJ2-4,TRBD1,TRBV7-2,CASSTARDSQNIQYF,TGTGCCAGCAGCACCGCCCGGGACAGCCAAAACATTCAGTACTTC
.,TRBJ2-3,.,TRBV16,CASSQSRTDTQYF,TGTGCCAGCAGCCAATCCCGGACAGATACGCAGTATTTT
.,TRBJ2-7,.,TRBV7-9,CASSTRGPDEQYF,TGTGCCAGCAGCACACGCGGACCCGACGAGCAGTACTTC
.,TRBJ2-2,.,TRBV7-6,CASSSGTAANTGELFF,TGTGCCAGCAGCTCAGGGACGGCCGCGAACACCGGGGAGCTGTTTTTT
.,TRBJ2-5,.,TRBV4-1,CASSQEDGAGETQYF,TGCGCCAGCAGCCAAGAGGACGGGGCAGGAGAGACCCAGTACTTC
.,TRBJ1-5,.,TRBV19,CASNSPQGQPQHF,TGTGCCAGTAATTCGCCCCAGGGGCAGCCCCAGCATTTT
.,TRBJ2-3,TRBD2,TRBV5-1,CASSRTEAGGPGHTQYF,TGCGCCAGCAGCCGAACGGAAGCGGGGGGGCCGGGCCATACGCAGTATTTT
few,TRBJ1-1,TRBD1,TRBV4-1,CASSHSSGGNTEAFF,TGCGCCAGCAGCCATTCCTCAGGGGGGAACACTGAAGCTTTCTTT
.,TRBJ2-3,.,TRBV4-1,CASSQARTDTQYF,TGCGCCAGCAGCCAAGCGAGAACAGATACGCAGTATTTT
.,TRBJ2-1,TRBD2,TRBV6-6,CASSYMGGSIYEQFF,TGTGCCAGCAGTTACATGGGCGGGAGTATCTATGAGCAGTTCTTC
.,TRBJ2-1,TRBD1,TRBV19,CASSMGDRGAEQFF,TGTGCCAGTAGTATGGGGGACAGAGGGGCTGAGCAGTTCTTC
.,TRBJ2-1,.,TRBV20-1,CSAREVPGQFF,TGCAGTGCTAGAGAGGTGCCTGGCCAGTTCTTC
.,TRBJ1-1,TRBD1,TRBV7-2,CASSLGPGGAFF,TGTGCCAGCAGCTTAGGCCCAGGGGGAGCTTTCTTT
.,TRBJ2-1,TRBD1,TRBV5-1,CASSVGQGSSYNEQFF,TGCGCCAGCAGCGTGGGACAGGGGAGCTCCTACAATGAGCAGTTCTTC